This T cell receptor beta chain was sequenced for a study of graft-versus-host responses after intestinal transplantation. As for the study in general: After anti-thymocyte globulin induction, recipients took tacrolimus and steroids for around 3 years.

The ends were cut back, 2 bases at V and 2 bases at J, with 11 bases in the middle. From germline, CDR1 is MGHDK and CDR2 SYGVNS. This CDR3 contains 15 residues. Only in-frame clones appear in the TCRdb table, and some are missing; sequencing was by immunoSEQ multiplex PCR. The sample carries about 81,000 clones, 85% to 90% recorded once. Worth noting for this clone: As yet, its antigen is unknown.

Study outcomes and limitations: Early post-transplant HvG declines tracked with peak circulating GvH clone levels.

This sequence was found in a human donor who received an intestinal transplant. The input for sequencing was unstimulated CD4+ T cells sorted from spleen or lymph node cells, taken before intestinal transplant. The chain carries TRBV25-1 and TRBJ2-3; D is possibly TRBD2 (7 bases). CDR3 in DNA: TGTGCCAGCAGTGAAGGGGGGGCAAACACAGATACGCAGTATTTT. It yields the protein CASSEGGANTDTQYF.